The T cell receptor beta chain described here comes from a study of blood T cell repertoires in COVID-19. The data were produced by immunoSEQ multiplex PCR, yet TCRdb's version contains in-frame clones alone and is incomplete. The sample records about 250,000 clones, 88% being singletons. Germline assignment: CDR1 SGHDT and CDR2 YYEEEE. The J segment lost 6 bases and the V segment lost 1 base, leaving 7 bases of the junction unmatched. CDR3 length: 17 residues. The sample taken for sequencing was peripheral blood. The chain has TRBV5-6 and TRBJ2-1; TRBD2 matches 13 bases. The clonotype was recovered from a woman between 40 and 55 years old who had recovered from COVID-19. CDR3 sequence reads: CASSLTSGRARGNEQFF. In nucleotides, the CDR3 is TGTGCCAGCAGCTTGACTAGCGGGAGGGCCCGGGGCAATGAGCAGTTCTTC.